This T cell receptor (beta chain) derives from a study of beta chain features in type 1 diabetes. About the study: Across every sample, about 110 million sorted cells were examined in total.

About this clone: As yet, its antigen is unknown.

Overall study results and limits: Across all four CD4+ subsets, people with type 1 diabetes showed modestly shorter TCRB CDR3s.

Expressed TCRB transcripts were sequenced because the isolated RNA had all been reverse transcribed beforehand. For naive, central memory and regulatory T cell samples, reads averaged around 3.8 million. This table comes from immunoSEQ multiplex PCR, and its TCRdb copy is limited to in-frame clones, with some not included. The sample has 200,000 to 250,000 clones; roughly 14% are singletons. The sample comprised naive CD4+ T cells from blood. The origin of this receptor is a man aged 25-45 years with type 1 diabetes.

Written as DNA, the CDR3 is TGTGCCTGGAGTGTTGGACAGGGGGCCTACGAGCAGTACTTC. It is translated as CAWSVGQGAYEQYF. The chain has TRBV30 and TRBJ2-7; 10 bases line up with TRBD1. Germline V gene lookup returns CDR1 GTSNPN and CDR2 SVGIG (reference sequence). CDR3 length: 14 residues. Trimming took 0 bases from V and 2 from J; bases not matched to a gene: 1.